This TCR beta chain was recovered during a study of regulatory T cells in long-lasting Graves disease. General study results and limits: With a small sample size, accuracy may have been reduced. Persistent disease exhibited a predilection for TRBV28, TRBJ1-2 and TRBJ2-5.

Construction of the TCR beta libraries employed iRepertoire HTBI primers in conjunction with Arm-PCR of CDR3 regions. Methods used by the authors: Across the samples, identification revealed 60 to 75 TRBV and about 15 TRBJ segments. TCRdb re-called the multiplex PCR reads through MiXCR, storing one row per CDR3 protein. For this entry, the V and J calls and clone size follow TCRdb and not the study's own pipeline. The sample includes hundreds of thousands of distinct CDR3 sequences, roughly 15% of them seen just once. The CDR3 runs 14 residues. Deletions cut 5 bases from V and 6 bases from J, with 16 bases between. Germline CDR1 MNHNS, CDR2 SASEGT. Time point given: newly diagnosed GD, antithyroid drugs for less than 3 months. The TCR library used RNA extracted from PBMCs. Blood from the periphery, approximately 8.6 milliliters in all, was drawn into EDTA tubes. This clonotype was observed a handful of times. Antigen: not known.

This receptor was identified in a female donor with Graves disease. The chain combines TRBV6-1 with TRBJ1-2, with D maybe TRBD1 (6 bases). This specimen consisted of peripheral blood mononuclear cells (PBMCs), obtained at new diagnosis, from a patient treated with antithyroid drugs. The CDR3 loop is CASSTRGGADGYTF. The CDR3 DNA follows: TGTGCCAGCAGTACCCGTGGGGGCGCGGATGGCTACACCTTC.